The 2 T cell receptor beta chains given below trace back to one sample, sequenced in a study of cytomegalovirus exposure and HLA in healthy donors (dated by TCRdb to 2016 to 2017). The library came from the immunoSEQ multiplex PCR assay. For the multiplex PCR, a mixture combining 60 forward primers for TCR Vbeta segments and 13 reverse primers for TCR Jbeta segments was used. TCRdb obtained this table from immuneACCESS and retained in-frame rearrangements with V and J assigned. These tables miss some clones; where compared with another copy, unresolved V genes account for less than half of the shortfall, and the remainder is unexplained. This sample gives about 120,000 clones in total; about three quarters of them show up just once. Jointly, the top ten make up around 2.7% of the sample. Sequencing was carried out using PBMCs. The receptors derive from a middle-aged woman in good health and CMV-seropositive.

V gene TRBV5-6 combines with J gene TRBJ2-3; the match to TRBD2 covers 9 bases. The ends lost 0 bases at V and 1 base at J; junction bases unmatched: 3. Germline-derived CDR1 and CDR2 are SGHDT and YYEEEE. The CDR3 sequence is 16 residues long. The CDR3 DNA is TGTGCCAGCAGCTTGGTGCGCGGGGGGGGCACAGATACGCAGTATTTT. As protein: CASSLVRGGGTDTQYF.

The CDR3 here is CASSRDRDNYEQYF. The CDR3, as DNA: TGCGCCAGCAGCAGGGACAGGGACAACTACGAGCAGTACTTC. The V and J genes are TRBV5-1 and TRBJ2-7; 9 bases are a match to TRBD1. The CDR3 is 14 amino acids. V shed 4 bases, J shed 3 bases, and the junction held 5 bases outside the gene matches. The germline gives CDR1 SGHRS, CDR2 YFSETQ.